These T cell receptor beta chains were read from a single sample in a study of cytomegalovirus exposure and HLA in healthy donors. Assay: immunoSEQ multiplex PCR; the TCRdb copy retains only in-frame clones and omits some. The sample consists of about 93,000 clones, about four fifths of them appearing once. Sequenced: PBMCs. The receptors were gathered from a woman between 40 and 50 years old in good health and CMV-seronegative. Each CDR3 is given with its conserved first and last residue. A D gene is named only where the DNA matches it firmly. Some rows mark clone size as missing; the rest say once, few, many or name a class of expanded clone.

V gene	D gene	J gene	clone size	CDR3 protein	CDR3 DNA
TRBV9	-	TRBJ1-3	-	CASSVDGSGNTIYF	TGTGCCAGCAGCGTAGACGGGTCTGGAAACACCATATATTTT
TRBV7-8	TRBD1	TRBJ2-7	-	CASSLVSGQGITYEQYF	TGTGCCAGCAGCTTAGTGAGCGGACAGGGGATTACCTACGAGCAGTACTTC
TRBV5-6	-	TRBJ2-2	-	CASSLTGNTGELFF	TGTGCCAGCAGCTTGACGGGGAACACCGGGGAGCTGTTTTTT
TRBV9	TRBD2	TRBJ2-3	-	CASSVGLAGTDTQYF	TGTGCCAGCAGCGTAGGCCTAGCGGGCACAGATACGCAGTATTTT
TRBV28	TRBD1	TRBJ1-2	-	CASCPGTGGTWGYGYTF	TGTGCCAGCTGTCCCGGGACAGGGGGGACCTGGGGCTATGGCTACACCTTC
TRBV6-6	-	TRBJ1-4	-	CASSTTDSANEKLFF	TGTGCCAGCAGTACCACGGACAGTGCTAATGAAAAACTGTTTTTT
TRBV29-1	-	TRBJ2-3	-	CSVERNPGGQDTQYF	TGCAGCGTTGAAAGGAACCCAGGGGGGCAAGATACGCAGTATTTT
TRBV6-6	-	TRBJ1-3	few	CASSLSGNTIYF	TGTGCCAGCAGTTTATCTGGAAACACCATATATTTT
TRBV7-9	TRBD1	TRBJ2-3	-	CASSSPGQRDTQYF	TGTGCCAGCAGCTCTCCGGGACAGCGGGATACGCAGTATTTT
TRBV5-1	-	TRBJ2-7	once	CASSFGQSWSYEQYF	TGCGCCAGCAGCTTCGGACAGTCTTGGTCCTACGAGCAGTACTTC
TRBV9	TRBD2	TRBJ2-5	-	CASSAREGLAGKETQYF	TGTGCCAGCAGCGCAAGAGAAGGACTAGCGGGGAAAGAGACCCAGTACTTC
TRBV28	-	TRBJ2-7	-	CASSSGSFSYEQYF	TGTGCCAGCAGTTCAGGATCCTTTTCCTACGAGCAGTACTTC
TRBV27	TRBD2	TRBJ2-3	-	CASSPRLAVSTDTQYF	TGTGCCAGCAGTCCTAGACTAGCGGTGAGCACAGATACGCAGTATTTT
TRBV7-8	-	TRBJ2-7	-	CASSLLIGGPREQYF	TGTGCCAGCAGCTTACTAATTGGAGGGCCCCGCGAGCAGTACTTC
TRBV20-1	TRBD1	TRBJ2-5	once	CSPGGEETQYF	TGCAGTCCAGGGGGAGAAGAGACCCAGTACTTC
TRBV28	-	TRBJ1-5	once	CASSPLLGSGNQPQHF	TGTGCCAGCAGTCCCCTTTTAGGGAGCGGCAATCAGCCCCAGCATTTT
TRBV5-1	TRBD1	TRBJ2-3	once	CASSPDRAGGDTQYF	TGCGCCAGCAGCCCGGACAGGGCCGGAGGAGATACGCAGTATTTT
TRBV27	-	TRBJ2-4	-	CASSPVAKNIQYF	TGTGCCAGCAGTCCTGTAGCCAAAAACATTCAGTACTTC
TRBV6-1	-	TRBJ1-5	-	CASSEALRGPQHF	TGTGCCAGCAGTGAAGCGCTTCGAGGGCCCCAGCATTTT
TRBV28	-	TRBJ1-4	few	CASSSFPKTEWRYEKLFF	TGTGCCAGCAGTTCGTTCCCCAAGACCGAATGGAGATATGAAAAACTGTTTTTT
TRBV29-1	-	TRBJ2-7	-	CSAEGRGMDEQYF	TGCAGCGCGGAGGGCAGGGGGATGGACGAGCAGTACTTC
TRBV9	TRBD2	TRBJ2-1	-	CASSVSPSGPNEQFF	TGTGCCAGCAGCGTCTCCCCTAGCGGGCCCAATGAGCAGTTCTTC
TRBV29-1	TRBD2	TRBJ2-7	-	CSVVVGGLADWRAYEQYF	TGCAGCGTTGTGGTGGGGGGACTAGCTGATTGGCGGGCCTACGAGCAGTACTTC
TRBV27	-	TRBJ1-5	-	CASSRDFYSNQPQHF	TGTGCCAGCAGTAGGGACTTTTATAGCAATCAGCCCCAGCATTTT
TRBV5-1	TRBD1	TRBJ2-7	-	CASSPGQKSEQYF	TGCGCCAGCAGCCCGGGACAGAAAAGCGAGCAGTACTTC